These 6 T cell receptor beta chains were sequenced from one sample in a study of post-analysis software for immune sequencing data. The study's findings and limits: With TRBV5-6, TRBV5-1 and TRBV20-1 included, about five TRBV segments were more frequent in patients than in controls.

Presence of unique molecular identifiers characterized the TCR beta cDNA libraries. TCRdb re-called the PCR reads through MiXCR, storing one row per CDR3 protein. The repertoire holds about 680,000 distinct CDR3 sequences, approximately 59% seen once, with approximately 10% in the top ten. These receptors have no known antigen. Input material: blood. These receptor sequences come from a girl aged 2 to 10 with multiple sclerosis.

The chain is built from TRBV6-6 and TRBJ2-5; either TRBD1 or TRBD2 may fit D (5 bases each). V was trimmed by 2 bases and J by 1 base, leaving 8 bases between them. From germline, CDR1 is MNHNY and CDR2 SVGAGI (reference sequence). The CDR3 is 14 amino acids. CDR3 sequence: CASSYGGPQETQYF. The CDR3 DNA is TGTGCCAGCAGTTACGGGGGACCCCAAGAGACCCAGTACTTC.

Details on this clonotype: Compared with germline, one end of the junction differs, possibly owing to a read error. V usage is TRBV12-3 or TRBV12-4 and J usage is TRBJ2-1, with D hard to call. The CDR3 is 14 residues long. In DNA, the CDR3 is TGTGCCAGTGCCCCGGACGGATATAACAATGAACAGTTCTTC. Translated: CASAPDGYNNEQFF.

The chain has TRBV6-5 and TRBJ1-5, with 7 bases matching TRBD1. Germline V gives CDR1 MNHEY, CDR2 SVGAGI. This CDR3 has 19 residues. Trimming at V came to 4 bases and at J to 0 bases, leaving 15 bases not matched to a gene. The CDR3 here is CASSSIRDSLDFSNQPQHF. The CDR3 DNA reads TGTGCCAGCAGTTCTATACGGGACAGTCTCGACTTTAGCAATCAGCCCCAGCATTTT.

The CDR3, as DNA: TGTGCCAGCAGTTCCGCCCCCTACAATGAGCAGTTCTTC. Amino acid sequence: CASSSAPYNEQFF. The chain recombines TRBV12-3 or TRBV12-4 with TRBJ2-1; D gene unclear. Trimming removed 4 bases from V and 2 bases from J, with 6 bases in between. The CDR3 runs to 13 residues.

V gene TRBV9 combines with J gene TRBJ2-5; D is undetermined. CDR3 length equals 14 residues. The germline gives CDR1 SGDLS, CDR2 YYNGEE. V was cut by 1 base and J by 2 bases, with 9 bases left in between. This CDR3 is CASSVLGMQETQYF. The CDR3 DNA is TGTGCCAGCAGCGTACTGGGGATGCAAGAGACCCAGTACTTC.

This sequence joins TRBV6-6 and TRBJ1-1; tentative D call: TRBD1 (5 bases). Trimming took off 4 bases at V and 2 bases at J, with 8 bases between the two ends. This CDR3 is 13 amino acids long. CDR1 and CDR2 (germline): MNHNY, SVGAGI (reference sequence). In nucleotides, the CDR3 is TGTGCCAGCAGTTGGGACGGAAACACTGAAGCTTTCTTT. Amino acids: CASSWDGNTEAFF.